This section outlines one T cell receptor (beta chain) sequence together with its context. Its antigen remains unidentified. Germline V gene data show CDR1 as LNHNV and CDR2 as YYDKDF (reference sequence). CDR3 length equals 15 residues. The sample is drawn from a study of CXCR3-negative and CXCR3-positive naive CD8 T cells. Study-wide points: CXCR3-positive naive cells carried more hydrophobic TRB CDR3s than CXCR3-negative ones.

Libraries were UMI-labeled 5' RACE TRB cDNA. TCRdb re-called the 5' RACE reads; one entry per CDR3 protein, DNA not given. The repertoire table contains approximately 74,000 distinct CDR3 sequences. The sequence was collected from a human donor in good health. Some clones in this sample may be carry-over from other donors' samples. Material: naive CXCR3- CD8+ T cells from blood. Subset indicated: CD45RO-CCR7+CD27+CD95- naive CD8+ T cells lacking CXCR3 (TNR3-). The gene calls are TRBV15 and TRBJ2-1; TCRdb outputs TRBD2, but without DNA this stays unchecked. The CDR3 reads CATSSQSGLSNEQFF.